These 8 T cell receptor beta chains were sequenced from one sample in a study of radiation and T cells in renal cell carcinoma. The data were produced by immunoSEQ multiplex PCR, yet TCRdb's version contains in-frame clones alone and is incomplete. This table holds approximately 90,000 clones, roughly 80% found once. Described time point: blood 4 weeks post-SBRT, at nephrectomy. Treatment denoted: 15 Gy SBRT to primary tumor, nephrectomy 4 weeks later. The sample in question was blood, obtained from a patient whose treatment included radiotherapy and nephrectomy. Source of these receptors: a man aged 50-59 years with renal cell carcinoma.

V gene TRBV18 combines with J gene TRBJ2-3, with D possibly being TRBD2 (6 bases). Looked up from germline, CDR1 is KGHSH and CDR2 is LQKENI. The CDR3 is 14 residues long. Trimming removed 6 bases at V and 0 bases at J, with 10 bases between. The CDR3 here is CASSPTRSTDTQYF. CDR3 in DNA: TGTGCCAGCTCCCCGACTAGGAGCACAGATACGCAGTATTTT.

V and J are TRBV28 and TRBJ1-1; D is perhaps TRBD1 (5 bases). Germline V gives CDR1 MDHEN, CDR2 SYDVKM. Trimming left V 8 bases short and J 3 bases short, with 16 bases between. This CDR3 has 14 amino acids. CDR3 in amino acids: CASGVPGRDTEAFF. The CDR3 DNA follows: TGTGCCAGCGGTGTCCCGGGGCGAGACACTGAAGCTTTCTTT.

The rearrangement joins TRBV2 to TRBJ2-2; D may correspond to TRBD1 or TRBD2 (5 bases each). The germline V gene has CDR1 SNHLY and CDR2 FYNNEI. This CDR3 has 15 residues. Trimming stripped 4 bases from V and 3 bases from J, with 12 bases between. CDR3 sequence (DNA): TGTGCCAGCAGTGGAATCCCGGGACACACCGGGGAGCTGTTTTTT. Amino acid sequence: CASSGIPGHTGELFF.

This clone was observed a handful of times. The chain links TRBV9 to TRBJ1-1; D gene uncertain. In germline, CDR1 is SGDLS, CDR2 YYNGEE. V was trimmed by 1 base and J by 1 base, leaving 5 bases between them. The CDR3 length is 13 residues. CDR3 nucleotide sequence: TGTGCCAGCAGCGTACAGGAGAACACTGAAGCTTTCTTT. It is translated as CASSVQENTEAFF.

The chain employs TRBV18 and TRBJ2-1, with 7 bases that match TRBD2. Germline V gene lookup returns CDR1 KGHSH and CDR2 LQKENI. The length of the CDR3 is 15 residues. The J segment lost 6 bases and the V segment lost 1 base, leaving 6 bases of the junction unmatched. CDR3 nucleotides: TGTGCCAGCTCACCACAAGCGGGACGGGTCAATGAGCAGTTCTTC. Translating it yields CASSPQAGRVNEQFF.

This chain uses TRBV30 with TRBJ2-7, with D hard to call. The CDR3 length is 12 residues. The germline CDR1 and CDR2 sequences are GTSNPN and SVGIG (reference sequence). V gave up 3 bases and J gave up 4 bases, with 10 bases separating them. CDR3 in amino acids: CAWSPLGYEQYF. CDR3 DNA sequence: TGTGCCTGGAGCCCGTTGGGATACGAGCAGTACTTC.

This clone was observed a handful of times. The chain carries TRBV19 and TRBJ1-2; 9 bases agree with TRBD1. The germline CDR1 and CDR2 sequences are LNHDA and SQIVND (reference sequence). J gave up 3 bases and V 0 bases, and 8 bases lay outside the gene matches. The CDR3 covers 17 residues. CDR3 protein: CASSIDRTGDRYYGYTF. The CDR3 DNA is TGTGCCAGTAGTATAGATCGGACAGGGGATCGATACTATGGCTACACCTTC.

The chain uses TRBV5-4 and TRBJ1-4; 10 bases are shared with TRBD1. CDR1 SGHNT and CDR2 YYREEE come from the germline V gene (reference sequence). This CDR3 spans 14 amino acids. V dropped 4 bases and J dropped 7; count of bases not matched to a gene: 4. The CDR3 region has the DNA TGTGCCAGCAGCCAGGGACAGGGGCGTGAAAAACTGTTTTTT. Protein: CASSQGQGREKLFF.